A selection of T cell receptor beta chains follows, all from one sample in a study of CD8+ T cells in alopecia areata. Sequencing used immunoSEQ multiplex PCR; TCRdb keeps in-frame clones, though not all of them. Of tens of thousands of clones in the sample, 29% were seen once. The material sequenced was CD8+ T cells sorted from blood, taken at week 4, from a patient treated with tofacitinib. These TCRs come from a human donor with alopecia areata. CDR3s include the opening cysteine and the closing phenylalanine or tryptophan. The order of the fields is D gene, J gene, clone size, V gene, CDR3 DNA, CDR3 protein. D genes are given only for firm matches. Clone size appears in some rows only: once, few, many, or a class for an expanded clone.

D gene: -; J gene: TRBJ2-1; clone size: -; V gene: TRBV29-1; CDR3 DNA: TGCAGCGTCGACGGCCCTCTGAATGAGCAGTTCTTC; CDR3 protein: CSVDGPLNEQFF
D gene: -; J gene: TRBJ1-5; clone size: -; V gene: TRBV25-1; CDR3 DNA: TGTGCCAGCAAGGTACGGGGCCCGGAATCCAATCAGCCCCAGCATTTT; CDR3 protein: CASKVRGPESNQPQHF
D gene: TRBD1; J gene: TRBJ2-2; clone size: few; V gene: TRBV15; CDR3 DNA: TGTGCCACCAGCGAGGGGGCGGTGAACACCGGGGAGCTGTTTTTT; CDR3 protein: CATSEGAVNTGELFF
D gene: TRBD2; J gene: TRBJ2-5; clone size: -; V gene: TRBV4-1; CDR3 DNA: TGCGCCAGCAGCCAATTCCTAGCGGGAGCGGAGACCCAGTACTTC; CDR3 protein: CASSQFLAGAETQYF
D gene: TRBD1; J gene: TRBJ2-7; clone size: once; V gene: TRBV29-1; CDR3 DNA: TGCAGCACCTCGACAGGGACCCGCGAGCAGTACTTC; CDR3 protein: CSTSTGTREQYF
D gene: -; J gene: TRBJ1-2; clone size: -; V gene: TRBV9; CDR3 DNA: TGTGCCAGCAGCGTAGTGGGGCATGGCTACACCTTC; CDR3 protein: CASSVVGHGYTF
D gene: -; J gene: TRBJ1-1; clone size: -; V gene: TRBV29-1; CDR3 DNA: TGCAGCGTCGCACCGGGCACTGAAGCTTTCTTT; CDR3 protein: CSVAPGTEAFF
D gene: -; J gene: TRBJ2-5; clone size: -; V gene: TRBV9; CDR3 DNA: TGTGCCAGCAGCGTATGGGGTGATAAGGGTTTACAAGAGACCCAGTACTTC; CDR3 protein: CASSVWGDKGLQETQYF
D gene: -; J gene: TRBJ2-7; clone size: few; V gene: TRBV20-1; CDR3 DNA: TGCAGCATTCATGTCTACGAGCAGTACTTC; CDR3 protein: CSIHVYEQYF
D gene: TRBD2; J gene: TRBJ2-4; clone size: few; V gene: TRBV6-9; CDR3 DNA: TGTGCCGTGGGTGGGCAGTCCGAAAAGCGGGAGCGACCCAAAAACATTCAGTACTTC; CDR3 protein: CAVGGQSEKRERPKNIQYF
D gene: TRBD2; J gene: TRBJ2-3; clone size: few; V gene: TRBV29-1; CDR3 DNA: TGCAGCGTTGAAGATCGAGGAGGGTCTAGCGGGAGAGGAGACACGCAGTATTTT; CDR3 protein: CSVEDRGGSSGRGDTQYF
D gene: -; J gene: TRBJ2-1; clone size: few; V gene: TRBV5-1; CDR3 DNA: TGCGCCAGCAGCTTTGGCGGGGACTACAATGAGCAGTTCTTC; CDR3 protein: CASSFGGDYNEQFF
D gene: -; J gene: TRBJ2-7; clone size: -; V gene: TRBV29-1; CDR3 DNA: TGCAGCGTTGCCCCGAATTCTGGACAATCCTACGAGCAGTACTTC; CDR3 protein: CSVAPNSGQSYEQYF
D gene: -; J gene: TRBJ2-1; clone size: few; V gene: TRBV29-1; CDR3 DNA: TGCAGCTGGACAGACTACAATGAGCAGTTCTTC; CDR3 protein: CSWTDYNEQFF
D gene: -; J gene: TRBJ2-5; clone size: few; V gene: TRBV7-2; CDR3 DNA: TGTGCCAGCAGCTGGGGACCTAAAGAGACCCAGTACTTC; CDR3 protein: CASSWGPKETQYF
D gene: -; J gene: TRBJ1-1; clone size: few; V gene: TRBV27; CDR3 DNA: TGTGCCAGCAGTTTCAAGGGCAGGCTGAACACTGAAGCTTTCTTT; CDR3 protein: CASSFKGRLNTEAFF
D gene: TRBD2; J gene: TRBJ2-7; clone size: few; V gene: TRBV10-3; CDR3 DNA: TGTGCCATCAGGACCGGACTAGCAGACTCCTACGAGCAGTACTTC; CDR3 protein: CAIRTGLADSYEQYF
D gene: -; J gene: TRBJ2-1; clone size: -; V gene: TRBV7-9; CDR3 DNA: TGTGCCAGCAGCGCCCACCCGATCAATGAGCAGTTCTTC; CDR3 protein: CASSAHPINEQFF
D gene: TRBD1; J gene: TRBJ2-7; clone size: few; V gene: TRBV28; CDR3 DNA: TGTGCCAGCAGTTTACCCGGGACAGCCTACGAGCAGTACTTC; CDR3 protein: CASSLPGTAYEQYF
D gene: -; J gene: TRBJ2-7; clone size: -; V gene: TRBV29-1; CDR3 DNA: TGCAGCGTCCTCGGGGGGCCCTACGAGCAGTACTTC; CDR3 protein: CSVLGGPYEQYF
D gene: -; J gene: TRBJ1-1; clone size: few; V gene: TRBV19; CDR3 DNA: TGTGCCAGCTCCGAGGACAACTTGAACACTGAAGCTTTCTTT; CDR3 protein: CASSEDNLNTEAFF
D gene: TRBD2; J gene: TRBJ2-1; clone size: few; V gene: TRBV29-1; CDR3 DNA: TGCAGCGTTGCGGGGACTAGCGCCCTAGTTTACAATGAGCAGTTCTTC; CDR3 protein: CSVAGTSALVYNEQFF
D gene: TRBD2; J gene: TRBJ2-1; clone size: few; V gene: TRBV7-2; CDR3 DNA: TGTGCCAGCAGCTTCGCACTAGCGGGAGAAAATGAGCAGTTCTTC; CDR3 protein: CASSFALAGENEQFF
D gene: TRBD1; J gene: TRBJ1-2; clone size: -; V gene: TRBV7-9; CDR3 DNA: TGTGCCAGCAGGGAGACAGGGGGCGCGGACTATGGCTACACCTTC; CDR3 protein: CASRETGGADYGYTF
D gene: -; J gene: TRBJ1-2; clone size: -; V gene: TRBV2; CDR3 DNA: TGTGCCAGCCTCCGGGTCCGCTACACCTTC; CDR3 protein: CASLRVRYTF
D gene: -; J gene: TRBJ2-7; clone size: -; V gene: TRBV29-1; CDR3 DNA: TGCAGCGTTGGAGGGAACGCGTACGAGCAGTACTTC; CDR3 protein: CSVGGNAYEQYF
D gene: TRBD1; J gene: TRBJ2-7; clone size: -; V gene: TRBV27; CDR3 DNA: TGTGCCAGCAGCCCAAGGACAGGGAGATCCTACGAGCAGTACTTC; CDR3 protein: CASSPRTGRSYEQYF
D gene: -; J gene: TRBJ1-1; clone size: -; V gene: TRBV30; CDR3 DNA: TGTGCCTGGAGCTCAAGTGGGGCGGCAGGAGCTTTCTTT; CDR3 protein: CAWSSSGAAGAFF
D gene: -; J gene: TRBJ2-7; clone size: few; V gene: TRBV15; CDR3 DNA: TGTGCCACCAGTCAGAGCCGGGACTTCGGCGAGCAGTACTTC; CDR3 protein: CATSQSRDFGEQYF
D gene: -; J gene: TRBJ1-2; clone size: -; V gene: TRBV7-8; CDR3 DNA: TGTGCCAGCAGCCCCCATAAGGTCGACAGTTTCAATAACTATGGCTACACCTTC; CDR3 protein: CASSPHKVDSFNNYGYTF
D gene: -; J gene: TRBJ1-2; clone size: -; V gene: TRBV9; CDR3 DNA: TGTGCCAGCAGCGTTGAGGGTGGTAACTATGGCTACACCTTC; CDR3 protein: CASSVEGGNYGYTF